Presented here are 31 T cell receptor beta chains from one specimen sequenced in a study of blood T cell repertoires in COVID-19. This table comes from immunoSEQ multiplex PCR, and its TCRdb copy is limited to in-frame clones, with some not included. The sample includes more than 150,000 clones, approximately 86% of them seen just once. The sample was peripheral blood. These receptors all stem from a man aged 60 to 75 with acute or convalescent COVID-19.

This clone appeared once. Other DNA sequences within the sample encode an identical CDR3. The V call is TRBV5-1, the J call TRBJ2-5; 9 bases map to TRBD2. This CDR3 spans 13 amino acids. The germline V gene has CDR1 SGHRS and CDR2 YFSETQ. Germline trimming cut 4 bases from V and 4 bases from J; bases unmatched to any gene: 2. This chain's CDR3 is CASSLSGGETQYF. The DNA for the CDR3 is TGCGCCAGCAGCCTTAGCGGGGGAGAGACCCAGTACTTC.

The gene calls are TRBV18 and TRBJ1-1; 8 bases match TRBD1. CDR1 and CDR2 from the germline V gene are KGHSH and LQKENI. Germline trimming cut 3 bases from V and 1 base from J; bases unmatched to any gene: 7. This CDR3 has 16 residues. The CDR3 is CASSPRSGTGNTEAFF. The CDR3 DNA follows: TGTGCCAGCTCACCGAGAAGTGGGACAGGGAACACTGAAGCTTTCTTT. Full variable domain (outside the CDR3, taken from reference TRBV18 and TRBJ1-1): NAGVMQNPRHLVRRRGQEARLRCSPMKGHSHVYWYRQLPEEGLKFMVYLQKENIIDESGMPKERFSAEFPKEGPSILRIQQVVRGDSAAYFCASSPRSGTGNTEAFFGQGTRLTVV.

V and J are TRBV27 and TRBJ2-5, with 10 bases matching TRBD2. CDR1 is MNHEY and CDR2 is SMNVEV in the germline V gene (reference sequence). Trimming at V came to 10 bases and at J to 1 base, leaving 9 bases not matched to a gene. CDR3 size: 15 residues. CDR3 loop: CATLDWTSGQETQYF. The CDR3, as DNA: TGTGCCACCCTAGACTGGACTAGCGGCCAAGAGACCCAGTACTTC.

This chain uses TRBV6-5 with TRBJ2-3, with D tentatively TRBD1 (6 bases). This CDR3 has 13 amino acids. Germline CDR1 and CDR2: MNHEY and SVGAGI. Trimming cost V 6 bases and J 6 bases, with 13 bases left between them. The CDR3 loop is CASRDQRGDTQYF. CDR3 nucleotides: TGTGCCAGCAGGGACCAGAGGGGGGATACGCAGTATTTT.

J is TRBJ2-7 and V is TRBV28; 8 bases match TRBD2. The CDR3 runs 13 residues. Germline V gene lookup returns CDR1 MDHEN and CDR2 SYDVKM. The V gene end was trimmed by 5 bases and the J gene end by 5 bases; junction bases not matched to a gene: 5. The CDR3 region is CASSLLTSDEQYF. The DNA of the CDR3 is TGTGCCAGCAGTCTCTTGACTAGCGACGAGCAGTACTTC. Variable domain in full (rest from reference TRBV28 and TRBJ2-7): DVKVTQSSRYLVKRTGEKVFLECVQDMDHENMFWYRQDPGLGLRLIYFSYDVKMKEKGDIPEGYSVSREKKERFSLILESASTNQTSMYLCASSLLTSDEQYFGPGTRLTVT.

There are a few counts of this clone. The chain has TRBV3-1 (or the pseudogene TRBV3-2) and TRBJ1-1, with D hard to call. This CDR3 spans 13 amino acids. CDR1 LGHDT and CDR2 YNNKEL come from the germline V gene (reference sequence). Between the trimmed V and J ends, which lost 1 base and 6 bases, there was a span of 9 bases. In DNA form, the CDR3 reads TGTGCCAGCAGCCAAGGGGCGGGCTCTGAAGCTTTCTTT. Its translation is CASSQGAGSEAFF.

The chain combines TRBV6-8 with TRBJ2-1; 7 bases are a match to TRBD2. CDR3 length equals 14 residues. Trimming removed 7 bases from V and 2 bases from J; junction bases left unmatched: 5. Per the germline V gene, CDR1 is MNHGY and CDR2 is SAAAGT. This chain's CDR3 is CASNSGTTYNEQFF. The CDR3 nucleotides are TGTGCCAGCAATTCCGGGACTACCTACAATGAGCAGTTCTTC.

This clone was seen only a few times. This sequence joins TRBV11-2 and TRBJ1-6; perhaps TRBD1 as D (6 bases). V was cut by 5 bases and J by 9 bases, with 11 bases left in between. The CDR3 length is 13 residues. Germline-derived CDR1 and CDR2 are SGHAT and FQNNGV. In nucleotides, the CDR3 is TGTGCCAGCAGCATCGACAGGATTTCACCCCTCCACTTT. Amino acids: CASSIDRISPLHF.

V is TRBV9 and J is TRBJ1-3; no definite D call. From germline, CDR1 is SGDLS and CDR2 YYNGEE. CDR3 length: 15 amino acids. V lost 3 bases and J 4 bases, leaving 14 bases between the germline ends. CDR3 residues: CASSARSGVGNTIYF. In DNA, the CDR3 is TGTGCCAGCAGCGCTAGATCCGGGGTCGGAAACACCATATATTTT.

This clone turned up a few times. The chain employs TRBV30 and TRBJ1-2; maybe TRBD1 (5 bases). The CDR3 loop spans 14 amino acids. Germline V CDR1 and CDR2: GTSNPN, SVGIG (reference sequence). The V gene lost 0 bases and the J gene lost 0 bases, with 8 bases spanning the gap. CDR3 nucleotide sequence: TGTGCCTGGAGTGTACAGGCTTCTAACTATGGCTACACCTTC. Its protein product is CAWSVQASNYGYTF.

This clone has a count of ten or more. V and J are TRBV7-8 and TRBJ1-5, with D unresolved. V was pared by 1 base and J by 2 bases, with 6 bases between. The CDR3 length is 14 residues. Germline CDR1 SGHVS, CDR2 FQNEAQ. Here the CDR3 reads CASSLVGGNQPQHF. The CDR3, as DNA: TGTGCCAGCAGCTTAGTCGGGGGCAATCAGCCCCAGCATTTT.

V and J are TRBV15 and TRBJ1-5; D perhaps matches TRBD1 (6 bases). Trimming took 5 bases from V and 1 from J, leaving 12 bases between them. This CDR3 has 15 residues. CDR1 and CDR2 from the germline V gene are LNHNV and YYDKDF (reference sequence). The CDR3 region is CATSGRTVSNQPQHF. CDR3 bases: TGTGCCACCAGCGGTAGGACAGTAAGCAATCAGCCCCAGCATTTT.

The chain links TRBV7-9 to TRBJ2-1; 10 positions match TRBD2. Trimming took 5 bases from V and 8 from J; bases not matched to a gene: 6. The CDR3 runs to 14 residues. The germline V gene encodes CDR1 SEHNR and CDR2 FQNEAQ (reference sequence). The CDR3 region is CASSASGSWDEQFF. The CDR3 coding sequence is TGTGCCAGCAGCGCTAGCGGGAGTTGGGATGAGCAGTTCTTC.

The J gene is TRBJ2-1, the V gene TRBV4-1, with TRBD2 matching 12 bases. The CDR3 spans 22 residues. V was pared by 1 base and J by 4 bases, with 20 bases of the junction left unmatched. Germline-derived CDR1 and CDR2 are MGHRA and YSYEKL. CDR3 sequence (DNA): TGCGCCAGCAGCCAAGCGGTGGTCGAAGGGCTAGCGGGAGGGACTAGGTACAATGAGCAGTTCTTC. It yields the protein CASSQAVVEGLAGGTRYNEQFF.

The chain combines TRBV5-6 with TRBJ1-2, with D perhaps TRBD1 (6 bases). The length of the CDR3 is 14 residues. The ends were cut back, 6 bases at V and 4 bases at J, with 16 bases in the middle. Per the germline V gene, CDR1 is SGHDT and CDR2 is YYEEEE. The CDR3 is CASNRDRKGYGYTF. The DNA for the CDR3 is TGTGCCAGCAACCGAGACAGGAAGGGCTATGGCTACACCTTC.

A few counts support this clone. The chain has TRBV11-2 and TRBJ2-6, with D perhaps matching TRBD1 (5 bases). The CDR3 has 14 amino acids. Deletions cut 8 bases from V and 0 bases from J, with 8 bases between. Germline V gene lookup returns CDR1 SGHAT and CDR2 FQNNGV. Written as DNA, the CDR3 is TGTGCCAGCCAGGGTGTCTCTGGGGCCAACGTCCTGACTTTC. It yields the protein CASQGVSGANVLTF.

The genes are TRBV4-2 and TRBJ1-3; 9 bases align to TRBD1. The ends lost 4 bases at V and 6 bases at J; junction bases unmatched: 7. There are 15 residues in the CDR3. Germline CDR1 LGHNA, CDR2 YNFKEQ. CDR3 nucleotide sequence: TGTGCCAGCAGCCCGATCGGGACAGGGCTAAACACCATATATTTT. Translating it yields CASSPIGTGLNTIYF.

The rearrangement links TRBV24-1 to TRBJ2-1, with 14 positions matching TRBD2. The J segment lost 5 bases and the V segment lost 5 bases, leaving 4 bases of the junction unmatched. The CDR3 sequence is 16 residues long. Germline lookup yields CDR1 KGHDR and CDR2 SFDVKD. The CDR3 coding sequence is TGTGCCACCAGTGCTCTGGGACTAGCGGGAGACAATGAGCAGTTCTTC. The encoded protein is CATSALGLAGDNEQFF.

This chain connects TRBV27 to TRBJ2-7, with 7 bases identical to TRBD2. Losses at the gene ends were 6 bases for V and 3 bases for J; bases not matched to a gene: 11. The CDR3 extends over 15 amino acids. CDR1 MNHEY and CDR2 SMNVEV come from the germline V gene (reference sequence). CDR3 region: CASSLAAGTFYEQYF. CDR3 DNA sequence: TGTGCCAGCAGCCTGGCAGCGGGAACCTTCTACGAGCAGTACTTC.

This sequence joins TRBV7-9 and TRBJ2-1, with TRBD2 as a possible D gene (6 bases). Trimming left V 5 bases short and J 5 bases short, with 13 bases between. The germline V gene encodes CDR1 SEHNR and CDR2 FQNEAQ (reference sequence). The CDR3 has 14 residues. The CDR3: CASSPLGGHNEQFF. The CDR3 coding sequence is TGTGCCAGCAGCCCCTTGGGGGGTCACAATGAGCAGTTCTTC. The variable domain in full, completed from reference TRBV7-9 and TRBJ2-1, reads DTGVSQNPRHKITKRGQNVTFRCDPISEHNRLYWYRQTLGQGPEFLTYFQNEAQLEKSRLLSDRFSAERPKGSFSTLEIQRTEQGDSAMYLCASSPLGGHNEQFFGPGTRLTVL.

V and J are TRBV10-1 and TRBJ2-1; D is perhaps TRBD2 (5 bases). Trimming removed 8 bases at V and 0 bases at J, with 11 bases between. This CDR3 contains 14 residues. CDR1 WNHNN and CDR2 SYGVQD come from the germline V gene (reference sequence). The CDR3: CASGETASYNEQFF. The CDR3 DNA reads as TGCGCCAGCGGGGAGACGGCCTCCTACAATGAGCAGTTCTTC.

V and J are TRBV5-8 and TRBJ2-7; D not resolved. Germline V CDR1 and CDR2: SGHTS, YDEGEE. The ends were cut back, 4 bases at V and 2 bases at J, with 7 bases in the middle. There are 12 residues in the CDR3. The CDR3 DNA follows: TGTGCCAGCAGCCGACGGGCCTACGAGCAGTACTTC. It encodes CASSRRAYEQYF.

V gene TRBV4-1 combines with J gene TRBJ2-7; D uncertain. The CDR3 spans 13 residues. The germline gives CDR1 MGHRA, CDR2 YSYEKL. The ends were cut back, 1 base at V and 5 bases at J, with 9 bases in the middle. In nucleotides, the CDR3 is TGCGCCAGCAGCCAAGCGGTCATACACGAGCAGTACTTC. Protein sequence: CASSQAVIHEQYF.

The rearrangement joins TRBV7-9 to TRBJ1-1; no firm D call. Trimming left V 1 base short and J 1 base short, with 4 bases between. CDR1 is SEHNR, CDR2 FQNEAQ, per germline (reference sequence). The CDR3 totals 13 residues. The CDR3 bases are TGTGCCAGCAGCTTAGTGGCGAACACTGAAGCTTTCTTT. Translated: CASSLVANTEAFF.

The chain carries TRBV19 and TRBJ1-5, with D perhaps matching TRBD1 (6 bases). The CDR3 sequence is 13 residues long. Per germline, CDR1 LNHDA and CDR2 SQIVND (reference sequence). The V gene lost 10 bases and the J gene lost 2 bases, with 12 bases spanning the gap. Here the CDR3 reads CATSRQGNQPQHF. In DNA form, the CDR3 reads TGTGCCACTTCCCGACAGGGCAATCAGCCCCAGCATTTT.

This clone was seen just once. The CDR3 here is CASSLGTGGGGKLFF. The CDR3 DNA reads as TGCGCCAGCAGCCTAGGGACAGGGGGCGGAGGAAAACTGTTTTTT. J is TRBJ1-4 and V is TRBV5-1, with 12 bases fitting TRBD1. Per the germline V gene, CDR1 is SGHRS and CDR2 is YFSETQ. This CDR3 contains 15 residues. Germline trimming cut 4 bases from V and 10 bases from J; bases unmatched to any gene: 8. Based on the CDR3 plus reference TRBV5-1 and TRBJ1-4, the full variable domain is KAGVTQTPRYLIKTRGQQVTLSCSPISGHRSVSWYQQTPGQGLQFLFEYFSETQRNKGNFPGRFSGRQFSNSRSEMNVSTLELGDSALYLCASSLGTGGGGKLFFGSGTQLSVL.

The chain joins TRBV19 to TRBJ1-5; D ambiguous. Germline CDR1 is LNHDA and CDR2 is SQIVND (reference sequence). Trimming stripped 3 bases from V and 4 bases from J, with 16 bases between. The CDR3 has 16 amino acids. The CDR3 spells CASSMRYLSGNQPQHF. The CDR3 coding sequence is TGTGCCAGTAGTATGAGGTATCTATCGGGGAATCAGCCCCAGCATTTT.

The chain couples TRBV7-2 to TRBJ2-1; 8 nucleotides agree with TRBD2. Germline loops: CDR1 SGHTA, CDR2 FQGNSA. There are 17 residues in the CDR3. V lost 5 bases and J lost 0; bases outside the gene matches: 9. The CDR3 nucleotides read TGTGCCAGCAGCCCCGGGGGGGCGGTCAGCTCCTACAATGAGCAGTTCTTC. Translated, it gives CASSPGGAVSSYNEQFF. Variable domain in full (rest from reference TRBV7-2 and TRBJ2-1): GAGVSQSPSNKVTEKGKDVELRCDPISGHTALYWYRQSLGQGLEFLIYFQGNSAPDKSGLPSDRFSAERTGGSVSTLTIQRTQQEDSAVYLCASSPGGAVSSYNEQFFGPGTRLTVL.

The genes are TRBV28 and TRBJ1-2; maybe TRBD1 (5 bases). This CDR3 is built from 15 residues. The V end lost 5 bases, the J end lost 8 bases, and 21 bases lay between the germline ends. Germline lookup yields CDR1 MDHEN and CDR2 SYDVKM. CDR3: CASSTPQQGFGGYTF. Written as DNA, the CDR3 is TGTGCCAGCAGTACACCTCAGCAGGGTTTTGGCGGCTACACCTTC.

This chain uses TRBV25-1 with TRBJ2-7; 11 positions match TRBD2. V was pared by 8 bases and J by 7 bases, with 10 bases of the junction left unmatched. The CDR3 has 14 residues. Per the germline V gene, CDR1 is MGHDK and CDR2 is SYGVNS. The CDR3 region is CASSGVAGGFEQYF. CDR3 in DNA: TGTGCCAGCTCTGGAGTAGCGGGAGGGTTTGAGCAGTACTTC.

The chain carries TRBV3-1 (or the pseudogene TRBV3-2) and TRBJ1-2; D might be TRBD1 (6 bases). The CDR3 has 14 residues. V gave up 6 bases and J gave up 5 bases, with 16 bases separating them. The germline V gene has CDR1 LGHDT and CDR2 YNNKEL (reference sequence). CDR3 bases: TGTGCCAGCAGTAAAGACAGGTCGGGGTATGGCTACACCTTC. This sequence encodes CASSKDRSGYGYTF.